Listed here are 19 T cell receptor beta chains from one sample, sequenced in a study of shared clonotypes between healthy human individuals. Method: immunoSEQ multiplex PCR; TCRdb's copy keeps in-frame clones and lacks some. The data show 100,000 or so clones, 55% to 70% seen once. The sequenced material came from memory CD8+ T cells sorted from blood. Subset: CD45RO+ cells pooled with CCR7-negative TemRA cells. Receptors were obtained from a woman aged 25 to 39 in good health.

The chain couples TRBV7-2 to TRBJ2-2; 9 nucleotides align to TRBD1. The germline V gene has CDR1 SGHTA and CDR2 FQGNSA. V shed 5 bases and J 4 bases; nucleotides not matched to a gene: 5. The CDR3 consists of 15 residues. In DNA, the CDR3 is TGTGCCAGCAGCCACAGGGGGCATAGCACCGGGGAGCTGTTTTTT. It encodes CASSHRGHSTGELFF.

J is TRBJ2-7 and V is TRBV25-1, with unresolved D. The CDR3 runs 13 residues. From germline, CDR1 is MGHDK and CDR2 SYGVNS. Trimming removed 3 bases at V and 8 bases at J, with 14 bases between. DNA of the CDR3: TGTGCCAGCAGTGATGAGAAACTTACTAAGCAGTACTTC. Translated, it gives CASSDEKLTKQYF.

J is TRBJ2-1 and V is TRBV7-6; perhaps TRBD2 as D (7 bases). V lost 1 base to trimming and J lost 4 bases, with 14 bases between them. The CDR3 runs to 16 residues. The V gene's germline CDR1 is SGHVS and CDR2 FNYEAQ. CDR3 loop: CASSLVGGTLYNEQFF. The CDR3 DNA reads TGTGCCAGCAGCTTAGTGGGGGGGACACTTTACAATGAGCAGTTCTTC. The whole variable domain, remainder taken from reference TRBV7-6 and TRBJ2-1, is GAGVSQSPRYKVTKRGQDVALRCDPISGHVSLYWYRQALGQGPEFLTYFNYEAQQDKSGLPNDRFSAERPEGSISTLTIQRTEQRDSAMYRCASSLVGGTLYNEQFFGPGTRLTVL.

This clone appeared once. The V and J genes are TRBV4-1 and TRBJ2-2, with TRBD1 matching 9 bases. The CDR3 is made up of 16 amino acids. Germline trimming cut 1 base from V and 3 bases from J; bases unmatched to any gene: 3. Germline V gene sequence: CDR1 MGHRA, CDR2 YSYEKL. CDR3: CASSQAGTGHTGELFF. CDR3 DNA: TGCGCCAGCAGCCAAGCCGGGACAGGGCACACCGGGGAGCTGTTTTTT.

V usage is TRBV29-1 and J usage is TRBJ1-2; 9 nucleotides line up with TRBD1. Trimming took 3 bases from V and 8 from J; bases not matched to a gene: 7. The CDR3 is made up of 13 amino acids. Germline CDR1 reads SQVTM; CDR2 reads ANQGSEA. CDR3 protein: CSVEEQGAEGYTF. The CDR3 nucleotides are TGCAGCGTTGAGGAACAGGGGGCTGAAGGCTACACCTTC. Complete variable domain (other parts from reference TRBV29-1 and TRBJ1-2): SAVISQKPSRDICQRGTSLTIQCQVDSQVTMMFWYRQQPGQSLTLIATANQGSEATYESGFVIDKFPISRPNLTFSTLTVSNMSPEDSSIYLCSVEEQGAEGYTFGSGTRLTVV.

The V gene is TRBV5-1, the J gene TRBJ1-1; no clear D gene. CDR1 and CDR2 from the germline V gene are SGHRS and YFSETQ. The CDR3 has 13 residues. Deletions cut 4 bases from V and 1 base from J, with 8 bases between. CDR3 region: CASSHDANTEAFF. DNA for the CDR3: TGCGCCAGCAGCCACGACGCGAACACTGAAGCTTTCTTT.

In this sample, this clone turned up a few times. The chain links TRBV5-6 to TRBJ2-1, with D possibly TRBD2 on 6 matching bases. Trimming took off 7 bases at V and 6 bases at J, with 23 bases between the two ends. CDR3 length: 16 residues. Germline assignment: CDR1 SGHDT and CDR2 YYEEEE. The CDR3 protein is CASGSFYREKVNEQFF. DNA for the CDR3: TGTGCCAGCGGCAGCTTCTACCGGGAGAAAGTCAATGAGCAGTTCTTC. Drawing the rest from reference TRBV5-6 and TRBJ2-1, the complete variable domain is DAGVTQSPTHLIKTRGQQVTLRCSPKSGHDTVSWYQQALGQGPQFIFQYYEEEERQRGNFPDRFSGHQFPNYSSELNVNALLLGDSALYLCASGSFYREKVNEQFFGPGTRLTVL.

This chain joins TRBV27 and TRBJ2-7; 9 nucleotides match TRBD2. After removal of 5 bases from V and 3 bases from J, the junction contained 14 bases not matched to a gene. Germline loops: CDR1 MNHEY, CDR2 SMNVEV (reference sequence). The length of the CDR3 is 17 residues. The CDR3 sequence is CASSPRGPGLAIYEQYF. The CDR3 DNA is TGTGCCAGCAGTCCAAGAGGCCCGGGACTAGCCATCTACGAGCAGTACTTC.

The rearrangement uses TRBV30 and TRBJ2-5; D unresolved. The germline V gene has CDR1 GTSNPN and CDR2 SVGIG (reference sequence). CDR3 length: 13 amino acids. V lost 2 bases and J lost 1, with 8 bases in between. The CDR3 loop reads CAWSLSSQETQYF. The CDR3 DNA sequence: TGTGCCTGGAGTTTGTCCAGCCAAGAGACCCAGTACTTC.

This clone has a handful of counts. V gene TRBV28 combines with J gene TRBJ2-5; D is perhaps TRBD1 (5 bases). Between the trimmed V and J ends, which lost 3 bases and 2 bases, there was a span of 16 bases. The CDR3 has 16 residues. Germline assignment: CDR1 MDHEN and CDR2 SYDVKM. The CDR3 here is CASSFGYHRPQETQYF. CDR3 nucleotide sequence: TGTGCCAGCAGTTTCGGGTATCACAGGCCTCAAGAGACCCAGTACTTC.

Ten or more counts support this clone. This chain joins TRBV27 and TRBJ2-7, with 9 bases identical to TRBD2. V was pared by 3 bases and J by 4 bases, with 7 bases of the junction left unmatched. CDR3 length: 15 amino acids. Germline CDR1 MNHEY, CDR2 SMNVEV (reference sequence). CDR3 in amino acids: CASSFGGRAGYEQYF. Here the CDR3 DNA reads TGTGCCAGCAGTTTTGGCGGGAGGGCCGGGTACGAGCAGTACTTC.

The chain recombines TRBV27 with TRBJ2-7; no clear D gene. The CDR3 runs 14 residues. Germline V gives CDR1 MNHEY, CDR2 SMNVEV (reference sequence). Trimming removed 6 bases from V and 0 bases from J, with 12 bases in between. The DNA for the CDR3 is TGTGCCAGCAGCGAGATTTCAGGCTCCTACGAGCAGTACTTC. Its protein product is CASSEISGSYEQYF.

The chain recombines TRBV23-1 with TRBJ1-1; maybe TRBD1 (6 bases). TRBV23-1 is sorted into the ORF group, with uncertain function. Trimming removed 2 bases from V and 0 bases from J, with 13 bases in between. The CDR3 runs to 16 residues. The CDR3 nucleotides are TGCGCCAGCAGTCAAAATCTCGGGGGCCTGAACACTGAAGCTTTCTTT. Protein product: CASSQNLGGLNTEAFF.

About this clone: This is likely an artifact of a read error, given a far larger clone one base away. The same CDR3 is also encoded by other DNA sequences in this sample. The V and J genes are TRBV29-1 and TRBJ2-1; the match to TRBD2 covers 10 bases. J was trimmed by 6 bases and V by 6 bases; bases with no gene match: 14. The V gene's germline CDR1 is SQVTM and CDR2 ANQGSEA. CDR3 size: 16 residues. CDR3 DNA sequence: TGCAGCGTGAACGGATTAGCGGGAGGTGGGGGCAATGAGCAGTTCTTC. Amino acid sequence: CSVNGLAGGGGNEQFF.

In this sample, this clone turned up a few times. The chain couples TRBV25-1 to TRBJ2-1; 8 bases map to TRBD1. Germline-derived CDR1 and CDR2 are MGHDK and SYGVNS. The CDR3 sequence is 18 residues long. The junction had 13 bases not matched to a gene; V was cut back by 2 bases and J by 4 bases. The CDR3 spells CASSEKGNDRGDYNEQFF. CDR3 bases: TGTGCCAGCAGTGAAAAAGGGAACGACAGGGGCGATTACAATGAGCAGTTCTTC.

DNA of the CDR3: TGTGCCAGCAGCGTAAAGCAGACCTCAAATCAGCCCCAGCATTTT. This gives the protein CASSVKQTSNQPQHF. The chain combines TRBV9 with TRBJ1-5; D ambiguous. Germline lookup yields CDR1 SGDLS and CDR2 YYNGEE. The ends were cut back, 1 base at V and 4 bases at J, with 12 bases in the middle. The CDR3 consists of 15 residues.

The chain carries TRBV7-2 and TRBJ2-7; D unclear. In germline, CDR1 is SGHTA, CDR2 FQGNSA. V dropped 3 bases and J dropped 3 bases, with 9 bases sitting between them. The CDR3 has 13 amino acids. The CDR3 DNA sequence: TGTGCCAGCAGCTTTCGGCGGAGCTACGAGCAGTACTTC. Its translation is CASSFRRSYEQYF.

The chain links TRBV29-1 to TRBJ2-3; 7 bases map to TRBD2. Germline assignment: CDR1 SQVTM and CDR2 ANQGSEA. The V gene end was trimmed by 3 bases and the J gene end by 1 base; junction bases not matched to a gene: 4. There are 14 residues in the CDR3. CDR3 sequence (DNA): TGCAGCGTTGATGTTACTAGCGGCACAGATACGCAGTATTTT. Amino acid sequence: CSVDVTSGTDTQYF.

V and J are TRBV18 and TRBJ2-7; 9 nucleotides line up with TRBD1. V shed 6 bases and J 3 bases; nucleotides not matched to a gene: 6. CDR1 and CDR2 (germline): KGHSH, LQKENI. The CDR3 covers 14 residues. The CDR3 DNA is TGTGCCAGCTCCCTAAGACAGGGGGTCTACGAGCAGTACTTC. Translating gives CASSLRQGVYEQYF.